The entry below gives a single T cell receptor (beta chain) sequence along with its context. The antigen remains unidentified. This sample was taken from a study of post-analysis software for immune sequencing data. Overall study: Recorded subtypes: relapsing-remitting, secondary progressive, progressive-relapsing; some patients unannotated. General study points: There were a few TRBV segments more frequent in patients than controls, and TRBV5-6, TRBV5-1 and TRBV20-1 were among them. When the samples were clustered directly with F measure, those that had been prepared in the same batch showed strong co-clustering. There was significantly lower normalized Chao1 diversity in multiple sclerosis patients than in controls.

The CDR3 consists of 19 residues. V lost 1 base and J lost 0; bases outside the gene matches: 10. The germline CDR1 and CDR2 sequences are SEHNR and FQNEAQ (reference sequence). Unique molecular identifiers were carried by the TCR beta cDNA libraries. TCRdb recomputed calls from the PCR reads with MiXCR, one row per CDR3 protein. This table holds about 460,000 distinct CDR3 sequences, under 55% found once. This clonotype was sampled from a girl aged 10 to 17 with multiple sclerosis. The specimen sequenced was blood. The V and J genes are TRBV7-9 and TRBJ2-1; 9 bases agree with TRBD2. CDR3 sequence: CASSLGLAGHYRSYNEQFF. In DNA, the CDR3 is TGTGCCAGCAGCTTAGGGCTAGCGGGACATTATCGCTCCTACAATGAGCAGTTCTTC. The full variable domain, completed using reference TRBV7-9 and TRBJ2-1, is DTGVSQNPRHKITKRGQNVTFRCDPISEHNRLYWYRQTLGQGPEFLTYFQNEAQLEKSRLLSDRFSAERPKGSFSTLEIQRTEQGDSAMYLCASSLGLAGHYRSYNEQFFGPGTRLTVL.